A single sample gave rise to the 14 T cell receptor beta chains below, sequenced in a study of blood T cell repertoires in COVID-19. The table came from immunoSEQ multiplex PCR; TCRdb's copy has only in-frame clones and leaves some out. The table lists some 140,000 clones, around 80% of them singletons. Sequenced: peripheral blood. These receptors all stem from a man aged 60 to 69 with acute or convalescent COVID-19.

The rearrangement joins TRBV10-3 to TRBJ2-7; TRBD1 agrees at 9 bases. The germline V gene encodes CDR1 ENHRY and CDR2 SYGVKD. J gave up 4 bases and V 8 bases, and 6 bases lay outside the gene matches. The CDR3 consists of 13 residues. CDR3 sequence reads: CAISGTGLYEQYF. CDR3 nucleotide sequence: TGTGCCATCTCCGGGACAGGGTTATACGAGCAGTACTTC.

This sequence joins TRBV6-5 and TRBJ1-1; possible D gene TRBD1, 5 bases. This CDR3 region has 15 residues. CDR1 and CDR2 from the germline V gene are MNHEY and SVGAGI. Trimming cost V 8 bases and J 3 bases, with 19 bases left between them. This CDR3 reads CASLSRGGSHTEAFF. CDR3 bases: TGTGCCAGCCTGTCTAGGGGAGGGTCCCACACTGAAGCTTTCTTT.

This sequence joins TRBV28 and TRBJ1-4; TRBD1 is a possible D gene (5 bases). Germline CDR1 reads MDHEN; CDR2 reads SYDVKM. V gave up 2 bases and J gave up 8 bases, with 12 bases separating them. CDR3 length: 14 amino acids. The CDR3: CASSLGGRQEKLFF. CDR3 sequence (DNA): TGTGCCAGCAGTTTAGGGGGGAGGCAGGAAAAACTGTTTTTT.

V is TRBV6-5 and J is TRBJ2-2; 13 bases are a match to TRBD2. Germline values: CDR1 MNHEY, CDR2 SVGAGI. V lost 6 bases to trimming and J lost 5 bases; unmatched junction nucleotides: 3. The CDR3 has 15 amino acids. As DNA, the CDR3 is TGTGCCAGCAGCCCGACTAGCGGGAGGACCGGGGAGCTGTTTTTT. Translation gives CASSPTSGRTGELFF.

In nucleotides, the CDR3 is TGCGCCAGCAGCTTGCTACAGGGAAATCAGCCCCAGCATTTT. This codes for CASSLLQGNQPQHF. This sequence joins TRBV5-1 and TRBJ1-5, with D tentatively TRBD1 (6 bases). The CDR3 totals 14 residues. Trimming shortened V by 1 base and J by 4 bases, and 9 bases separated the two germline ends. CDR1 and CDR2 (germline): SGHRS, YFSETQ.

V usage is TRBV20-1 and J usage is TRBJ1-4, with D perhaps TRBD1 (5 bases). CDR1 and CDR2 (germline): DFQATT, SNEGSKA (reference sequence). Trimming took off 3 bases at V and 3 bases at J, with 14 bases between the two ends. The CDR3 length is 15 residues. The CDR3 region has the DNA TGCAGTGCTAGTCAAGGCGGGGGGTCTAATGAAAAACTGTTTTTT. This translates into CSASQGGGSNEKLFF.

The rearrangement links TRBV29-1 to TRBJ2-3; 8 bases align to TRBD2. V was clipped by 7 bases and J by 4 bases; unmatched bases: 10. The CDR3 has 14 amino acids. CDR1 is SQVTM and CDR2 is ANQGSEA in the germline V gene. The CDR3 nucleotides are TGCAGCGCCCGTAGCGGGAAGGGCTCAGATACGCAGTATTTT. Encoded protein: CSARSGKGSDTQYF.

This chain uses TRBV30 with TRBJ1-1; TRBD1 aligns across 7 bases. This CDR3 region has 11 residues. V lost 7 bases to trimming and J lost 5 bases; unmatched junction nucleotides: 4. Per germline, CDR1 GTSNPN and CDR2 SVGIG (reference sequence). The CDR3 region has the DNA TGTGCCTTTGCAGGGGGAACTGAAGCTTTCTTT. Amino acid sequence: CAFAGGTEAFF. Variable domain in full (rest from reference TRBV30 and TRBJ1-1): SQTIHQWPATLVQPVGSPLSLECTVEGTSNPNLYWYRQAAGRGLQLLFYSVGIGQISSEVPQNLSASRPQDRQFILSSKKLLLSDSGFYLCAFAGGTEAFFGQGTRLTVV.

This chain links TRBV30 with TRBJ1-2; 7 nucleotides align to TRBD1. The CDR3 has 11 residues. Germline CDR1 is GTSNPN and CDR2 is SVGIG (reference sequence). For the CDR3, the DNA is TGTGCTTCTGGACAGGTCGGCGGCTACACCTTC. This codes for CASGQVGGYTF.

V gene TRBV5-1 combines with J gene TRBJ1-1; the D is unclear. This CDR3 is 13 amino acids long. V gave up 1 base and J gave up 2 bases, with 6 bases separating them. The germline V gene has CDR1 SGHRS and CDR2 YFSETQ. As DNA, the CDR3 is TGCGCCAGCAGCTTGCAACTTAACACTGAAGCTTTCTTT. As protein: CASSLQLNTEAFF.

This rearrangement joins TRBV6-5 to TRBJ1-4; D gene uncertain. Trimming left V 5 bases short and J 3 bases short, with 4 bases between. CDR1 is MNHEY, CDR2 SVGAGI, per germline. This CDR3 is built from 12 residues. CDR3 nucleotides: TGTGCCAGCAGTCAGTCTAATGAAAAACTGTTTTTT. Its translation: CASSQSNEKLFF.

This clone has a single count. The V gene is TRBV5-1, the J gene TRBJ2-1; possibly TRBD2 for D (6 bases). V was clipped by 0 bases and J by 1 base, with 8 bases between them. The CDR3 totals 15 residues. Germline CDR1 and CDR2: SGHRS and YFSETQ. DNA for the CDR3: TGCGCCAGCAGCTTGGGCGGGGAATCCTACAATGAGCAGTTCTTC. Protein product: CASSLGGESYNEQFF.

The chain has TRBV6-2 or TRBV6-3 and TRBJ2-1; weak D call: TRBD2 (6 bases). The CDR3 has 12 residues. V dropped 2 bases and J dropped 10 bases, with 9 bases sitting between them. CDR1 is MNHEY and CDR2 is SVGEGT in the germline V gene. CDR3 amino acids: CASSYTGVEQFF. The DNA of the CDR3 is TGTGCCAGCAGTTACACGGGAGTGGAGCAGTTCTTC.

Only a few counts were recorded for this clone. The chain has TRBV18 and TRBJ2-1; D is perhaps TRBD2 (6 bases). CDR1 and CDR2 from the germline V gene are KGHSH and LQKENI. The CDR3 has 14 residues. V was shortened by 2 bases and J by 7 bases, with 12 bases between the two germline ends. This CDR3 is CASSPAPGTNEQFF. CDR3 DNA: TGTGCCAGCTCACCAGCCCCCGGGACTAATGAGCAGTTCTTC.